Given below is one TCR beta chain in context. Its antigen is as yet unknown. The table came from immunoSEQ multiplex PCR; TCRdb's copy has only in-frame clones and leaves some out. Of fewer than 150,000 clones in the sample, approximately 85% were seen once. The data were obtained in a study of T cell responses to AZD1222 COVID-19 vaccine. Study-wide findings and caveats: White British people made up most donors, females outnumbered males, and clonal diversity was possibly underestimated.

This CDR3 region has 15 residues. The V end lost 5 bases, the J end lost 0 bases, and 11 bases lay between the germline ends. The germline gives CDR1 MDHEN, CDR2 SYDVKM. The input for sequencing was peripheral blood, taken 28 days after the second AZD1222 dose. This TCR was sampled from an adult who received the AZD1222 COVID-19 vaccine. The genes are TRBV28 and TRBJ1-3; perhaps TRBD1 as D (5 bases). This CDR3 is CASSPQGVSGNTIYF. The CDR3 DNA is TGTGCCAGCAGTCCTCAGGGAGTCTCTGGAAACACCATATATTTT. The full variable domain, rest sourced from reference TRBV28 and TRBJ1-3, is DVKVTQSSRYLVKRTGEKVFLECVQDMDHENMFWYRQDPGLGLRLIYFSYDVKMKEKGDIPEGYSVSREKKERFSLILESASTNQTSMYLCASSPQGVSGNTIYFGEGSWLTVV.